What follows are 8 T cell receptor beta chains derived from one specimen sequenced in a study of T cells after yellow fever vaccination. Each CDR3 protein gets one entry after TCRdb re-called the 5' RACE reads with MiXCR. The sample holds 150,000 to 200,000 distinct CDR3 sequences; approximately 10% are singletons and the top ten take 36%. Specimen: CD8+ T cells sorted from PBMCs, collected 15 days after the yellow fever booster vaccination. The receptors were gathered from a man between 18 and 29 years old who received the YFV17D yellow fever vaccine.

The gene calls are TRBV27 and TRBJ2-3; D not certain. Deletions cut 3 bases from V and 8 bases from J, with 6 bases between. Germline CDR1 is MNHEY and CDR2 is SMNVEV (reference sequence). The CDR3 is 11 residues long. The CDR3 protein is CASSFGSTQYF. CDR3 nucleotide sequence: TGTGCCAGCAGTTTCGGTAGTACGCAGTATTTT.

In this sample, this clonotype turned up a few times. The chain employs TRBV5-6 and TRBJ1-2; D remains ambiguous. CDR1 SGHDT and CDR2 YYEEEE come from the germline V gene. Between the trimmed V and J ends, which lost 4 bases and 4 bases, there was a span of 23 bases. The CDR3 is 17 residues long. The CDR3 spells CASSPGHSVLVPYGYTF. The CDR3 coding sequence is TGTGCCAGCAGCCCCGGCCACTCCGTTTTGGTTCCCTATGGCTACACCTTC. Combining the CDR3 with reference TRBV5-6 and TRBJ1-2 gives the whole variable domain DAGVTQSPTHLIKTRGQQVTLRCSPKSGHDTVSWYQQALGQGPQFIFQYYEEEERQRGNFPDRFSGHQFPNYSSELNVNALLLGDSALYLCASSPGHSVLVPYGYTFGSGTRLTVV.

The rearrangement joins TRBV6-5 to TRBJ1-1, with D possibly being TRBD1 (6 bases). Between the trimmed V and J ends, which lost 5 bases and 1 base, there was a span of 11 bases. Germline lookup yields CDR1 MNHEY and CDR2 SVGAGI. The CDR3 has 14 residues. CDR3 sequence: CASSNEGQNTEAFF. Here the CDR3 DNA reads TGTGCCAGCAGTAACGAGGGACAGAACACTGAAGCTTTCTTT.

The sample holds a few counts of this clonotype. J is TRBJ2-7 and V is TRBV7-9; 7 positions agree with TRBD1. The J segment lost 0 bases and the V segment lost 4 bases, leaving 9 bases of the junction unmatched. The CDR3 sequence is 16 residues long. The V gene's germline CDR1 is SEHNR and CDR2 FQNEAQ (reference sequence). The DNA for the CDR3 is TGTGCCAGCAGCTCAACCGGGACAGTTATCTCCTACGAGCAGTACTTC. The encoded protein is CASSSTGTVISYEQYF.

This sequence joins TRBV4-2 and TRBJ2-1; TRBD2 aligns across 9 bases. V shed 0 bases, J shed 10 bases, and the junction held 16 bases outside the gene matches. The germline gives CDR1 LGHNA, CDR2 YNFKEQ. This CDR3 region has 18 residues. For the CDR3, the DNA is TGTGCCAGCAGCCAAGATCTAGGCCTAGCGGGGAAACCGGGAGAGCAGTTCTTC. It is translated as CASSQDLGLAGKPGEQFF.

This clonotype was recorded at least ten times. This chain joins TRBV27 and TRBJ2-1; 7 bases fit TRBD2. Trimming at V came to 0 bases and at J to 4 bases, leaving 12 bases not matched to a gene. The CDR3 is 18 residues long. Per germline, CDR1 MNHEY and CDR2 SMNVEV (reference sequence). Here the CDR3 DNA reads TGTGCCAGCAGTTTATCGGTGCCTAGCGGATATCTATACAATGAGCAGTTCTTC. It is translated as CASSLSVPSGYLYNEQFF.

The chain's CDR3 is CASVELAGGAYTEAFF. The CDR3 bases are TGTGCCAGTGTAGAGCTAGCAGGGGGCGCGTATACTGAAGCTTTCTTT. The rearrangement joins TRBV7-9 to TRBJ1-1, with 8 nucleotides matching TRBD1. J gave up 5 bases and V 9 bases, and 17 bases lay outside the gene matches. The germline V gene has CDR1 SEHNR and CDR2 FQNEAQ (reference sequence). The CDR3 covers 16 residues.

This clonotype came up many times. The chain joins TRBV9 to TRBJ2-4, with 7 positions matching TRBD1. The V segment lost 0 bases and the J segment 9 bases; nucleotides outside the gene matches: 24. Germline CDR1 and CDR2: SGDLS and YYNGEE. This CDR3 has 20 residues. In nucleotides, the CDR3 is TGTGCCAGCAGCGTAGCATCACCGCACTACATTGGGACAGCCGTGAGCATTCAGTACTTC. The encoded protein is CASSVASPHYIGTAVSIQYF.